The clone carrying this T cell receptor beta chain was picked up a small number of times. Germline V gives CDR1 DFQATT, CDR2 SNEGSKA (reference sequence). V was clipped by 6 bases and J by 6 bases; unmatched bases: 10. The CDR3 loop spans 14 amino acids. TCRdb independently ran MiXCR on the RT-PCR reads; one entry per CDR3 protein. Here the sample spans 550,000 to 800,000 distinct CDR3 sequences, approximately 15% being singletons. This record comes from a study of response to subunit inactivated influenza vaccine. Sequenced material: PBMCs from blood, taken 14 to 15 days before vaccination. This chain links TRBV20-1 with TRBJ1-5; 8 nucleotides agree with TRBD1. This TCR was sampled from a man aged 50-60 years who received an inactivated influenza vaccine. The DNA for the CDR3 is TGCAGTGCACAGGGACAGGATTTAGGTCAGCCCCAGCATTTT. Amino acids: CSAQGQDLGQPQHF.